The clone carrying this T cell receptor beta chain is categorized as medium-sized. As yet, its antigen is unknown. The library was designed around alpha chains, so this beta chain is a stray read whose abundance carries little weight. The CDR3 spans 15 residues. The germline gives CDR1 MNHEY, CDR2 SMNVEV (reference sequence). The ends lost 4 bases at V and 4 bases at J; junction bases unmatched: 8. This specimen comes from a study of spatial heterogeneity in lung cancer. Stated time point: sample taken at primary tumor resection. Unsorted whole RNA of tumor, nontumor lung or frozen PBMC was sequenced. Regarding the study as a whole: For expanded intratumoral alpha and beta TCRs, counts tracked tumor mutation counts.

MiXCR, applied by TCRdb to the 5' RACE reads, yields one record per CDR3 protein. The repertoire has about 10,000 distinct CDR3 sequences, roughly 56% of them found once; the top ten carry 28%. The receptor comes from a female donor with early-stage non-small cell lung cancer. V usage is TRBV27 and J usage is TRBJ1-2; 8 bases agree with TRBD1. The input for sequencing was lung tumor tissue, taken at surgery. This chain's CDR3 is CASSSTGGWIYGYTF. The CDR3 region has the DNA TGTGCCAGCAGTTCCACAGGGGGTTGGATCTATGGCTACACCTTC.